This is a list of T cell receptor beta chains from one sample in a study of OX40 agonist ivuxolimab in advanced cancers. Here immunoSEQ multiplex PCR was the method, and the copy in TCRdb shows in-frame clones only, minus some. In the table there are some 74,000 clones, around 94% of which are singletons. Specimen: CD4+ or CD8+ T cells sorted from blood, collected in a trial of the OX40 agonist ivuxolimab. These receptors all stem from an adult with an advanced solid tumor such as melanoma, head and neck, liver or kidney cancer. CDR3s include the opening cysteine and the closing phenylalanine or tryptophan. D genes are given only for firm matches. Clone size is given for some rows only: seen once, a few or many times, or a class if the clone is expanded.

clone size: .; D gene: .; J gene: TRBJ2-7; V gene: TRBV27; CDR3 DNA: TGTGCCAGCAGTTTCGCAGGCGATAGCTCCTACGAGCAGTACTTC; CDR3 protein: CASSFAGDSSYEQYF
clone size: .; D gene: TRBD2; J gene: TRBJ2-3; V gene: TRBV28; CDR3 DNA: TGTGCCAGCAGTCCTCAGACTAGCCCTATCACAGATACGCAGTATTTT; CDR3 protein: CASSPQTSPITDTQYF
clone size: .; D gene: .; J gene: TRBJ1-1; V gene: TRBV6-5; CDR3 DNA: TGTGCCAGCAGTTTCTCCAGTGAAGCTTTCTTT; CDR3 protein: CASSFSSEAFF
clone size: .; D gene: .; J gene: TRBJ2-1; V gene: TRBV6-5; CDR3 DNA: TGTGCCAGCAGTTCTAGCTCCTACAATGAGCAGTTCTTC; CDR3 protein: CASSSSSYNEQFF
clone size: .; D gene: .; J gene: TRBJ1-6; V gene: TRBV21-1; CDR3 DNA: TGTGCCAGCAGAAAAAGGGGGCCTATTCGCTTCTCCTATAATTCACCCCTCCACTTT; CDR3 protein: CASRKRGPIRFSYNSPLHF
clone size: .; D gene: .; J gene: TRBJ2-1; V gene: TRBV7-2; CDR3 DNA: TGTGCCAGCAGCCCGGACAGAAAGAGCTCCTACAATGAGCAGTTCTTC; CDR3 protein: CASSPDRKSSYNEQFF
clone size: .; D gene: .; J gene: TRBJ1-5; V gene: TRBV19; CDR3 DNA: TGTGCCAGTAGTAAAAACCTTGGAGTTCCCCAGCATTTT; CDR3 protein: CASSKNLGVPQHF
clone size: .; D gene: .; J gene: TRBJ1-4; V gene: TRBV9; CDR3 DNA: TGTGCCAGCAGCGTAGGGGACCACGACGAAAAACTGTTTTTT; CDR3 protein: CASSVGDHDEKLFF
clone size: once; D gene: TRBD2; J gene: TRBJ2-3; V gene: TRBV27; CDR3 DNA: TGTGCCAGCAGCCCCACTAGCGGGGGCCCTTTGGTAGATACGCAGTATTTT; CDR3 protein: CASSPTSGGPLVDTQYF
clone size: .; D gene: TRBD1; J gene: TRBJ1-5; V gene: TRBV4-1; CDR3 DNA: TGCGCCAGCAGCGCCCGGGACAGAAATCAGCCCCAGCATTTT; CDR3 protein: CASSARDRNQPQHF
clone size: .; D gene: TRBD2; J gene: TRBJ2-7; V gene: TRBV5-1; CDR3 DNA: TGCGCCAGCAGCTCTACCGGAGGCAGCGGGAGCCCCGGGGGGGGGCAGTACTTC; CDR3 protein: CASSSTGGSGSPGGGQYF
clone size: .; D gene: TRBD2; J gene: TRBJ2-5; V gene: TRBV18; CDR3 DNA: TGTGCCAGCTCACCACCGTTGGCTAGCGGGAGGGACGCCCGAGAGACCCAGTACTTC; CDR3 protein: CASSPPLASGRDARETQYF
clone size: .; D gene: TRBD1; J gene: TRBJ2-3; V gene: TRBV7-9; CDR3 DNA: TGTGCCAGCAGGGGGGACAGACGCACAGATACGCAGTATTTT; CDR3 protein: CASRGDRRTDTQYF
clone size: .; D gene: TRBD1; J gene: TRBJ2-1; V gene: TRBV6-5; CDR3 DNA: TGTGCCAGCAGTTACGGGACCGGGACAGACTACAATGAGCAGTTCTTC; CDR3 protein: CASSYGTGTDYNEQFF
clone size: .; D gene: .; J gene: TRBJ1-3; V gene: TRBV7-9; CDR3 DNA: TGTGCCAGCACCCTCGAAAACATCCCCCGGGACACCGGAAACACCATATATTTT; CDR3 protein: CASTLENIPRDTGNTIYF
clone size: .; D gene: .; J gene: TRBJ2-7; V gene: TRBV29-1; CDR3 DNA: TGCAGCGTTTCCCAGGGCTACGAGCAGTACTTC; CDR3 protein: CSVSQGYEQYF
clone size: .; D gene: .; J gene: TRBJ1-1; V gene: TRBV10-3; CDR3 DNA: TGTGCCATCAGTGAGTCGGAGGAGAACACTGAAGCTTTCTTT; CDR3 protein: CAISESEENTEAFF
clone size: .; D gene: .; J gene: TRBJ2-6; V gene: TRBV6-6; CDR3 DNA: TGTGCCAGCAGTTACAAGTCTTTGGCCAACGTCCTGACTTTC; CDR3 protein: CASSYKSLANVLTF
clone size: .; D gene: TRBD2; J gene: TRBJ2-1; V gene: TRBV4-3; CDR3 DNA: TGCGCCAGCAGCCAAGATTCGGGGCTAGCGGGGCTAGATGAGCAGTTCTTC; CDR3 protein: CASSQDSGLAGLDEQFF
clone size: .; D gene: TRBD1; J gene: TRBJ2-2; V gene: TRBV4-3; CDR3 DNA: TGCGCCAGCAGCCTAGACAGGGACACCGGGGAGCTGTTTTTT; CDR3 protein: CASSLDRDTGELFF
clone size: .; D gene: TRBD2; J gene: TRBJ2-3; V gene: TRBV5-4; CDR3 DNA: TGTGCCAGCAGCTTGCTTACTAGCGGGAGTATCCATACGCAGTATTTT; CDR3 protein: CASSLLTSGSIHTQYF
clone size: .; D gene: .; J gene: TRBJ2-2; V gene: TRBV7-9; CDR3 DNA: TGTGCCAGCAGCCCTCGGACAGCCGGGGAGCTGTTTTTT; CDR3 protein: CASSPRTAGELFF
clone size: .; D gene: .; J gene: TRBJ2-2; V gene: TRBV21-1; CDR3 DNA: TGTGCCAGCAGCAAGGAAGGGGGGCGAGAATACCACACCGGGGAGCTGTTTTTT; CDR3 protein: CASSKEGGREYHTGELFF
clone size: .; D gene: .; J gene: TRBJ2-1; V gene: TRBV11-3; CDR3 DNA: TGTGCCAGCAGCCCCCGGGACTCGCGGGATGAGCAGTTCTTC; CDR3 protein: CASSPRDSRDEQFF
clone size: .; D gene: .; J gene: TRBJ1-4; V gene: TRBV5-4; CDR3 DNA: TGTGCCAGCAGCTTGGAAGGGGCTTGGGAAAAACTGTTTTTT; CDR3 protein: CASSLEGAWEKLFF
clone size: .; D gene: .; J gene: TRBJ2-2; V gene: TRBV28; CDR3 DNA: TGTGCCAGCAGTTTAATCAGGGAAATCTCCGGGGAGCTGTTTTTT; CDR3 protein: CASSLIREISGELFF
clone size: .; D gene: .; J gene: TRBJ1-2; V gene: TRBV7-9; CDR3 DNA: TGTGCCAGCAGCTTTCATGGAAATGGCTACACCTTC; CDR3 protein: CASSFHGNGYTF
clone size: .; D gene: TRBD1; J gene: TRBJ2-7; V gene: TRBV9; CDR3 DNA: TGTGCCAGCAGCGTAGGATTAAGGACAGGGTTCGACGAGCAGTACTTC; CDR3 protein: CASSVGLRTGFDEQYF
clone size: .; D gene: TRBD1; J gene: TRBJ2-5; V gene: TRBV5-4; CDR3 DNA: TGTGCCAGCAGCTGGGGACAGGGCGTTCAAGAGACCCAGTACTTC; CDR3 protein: CASSWGQGVQETQYF
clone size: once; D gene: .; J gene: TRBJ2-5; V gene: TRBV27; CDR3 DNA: TGTGCCTCCCAACGCGGGATACAAGAGACCCAGTACTTC; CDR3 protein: CASQRGIQETQYF
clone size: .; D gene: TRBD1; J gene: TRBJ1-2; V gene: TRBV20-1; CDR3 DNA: TGCAGTGCTGGGGGACAGGGTGGCTACACCTTC; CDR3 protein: CSAGGQGGYTF
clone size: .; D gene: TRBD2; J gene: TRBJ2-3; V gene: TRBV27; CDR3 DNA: TGTGCCAGCAGTTTAAAAGCGGGAGGGCCGGATACGCAGTATTTT; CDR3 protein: CASSLKAGGPDTQYF
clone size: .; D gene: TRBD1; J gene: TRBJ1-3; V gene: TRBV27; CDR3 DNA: TGTGCCAGCAGTCTCAGGGGGCGCGGAAACACCATATATTTT; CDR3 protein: CASSLRGRGNTIYF
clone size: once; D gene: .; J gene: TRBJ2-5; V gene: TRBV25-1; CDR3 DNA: TGTGCCAGCAGTGCTTACAGGTCAGAGGAGACCCAGTACTTC; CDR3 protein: CASSAYRSEETQYF
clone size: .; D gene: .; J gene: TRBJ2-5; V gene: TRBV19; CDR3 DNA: TGTGCCACCCAGGGATGGGGGAGTGGCGAGACCCAGTACTTC; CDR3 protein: CATQGWGSGETQYF
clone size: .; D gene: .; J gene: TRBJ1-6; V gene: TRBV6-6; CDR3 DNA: TGTGCCAGCAGCCCCGGGACGGCTCTACCCCTCCACTTT; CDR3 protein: CASSPGTALPLHF
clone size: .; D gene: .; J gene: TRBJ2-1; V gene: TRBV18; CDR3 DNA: TGTGCCAGCTCACCACAGGAGGGGTACAATGAGCAGTTCTTC; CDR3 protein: CASSPQEGYNEQFF
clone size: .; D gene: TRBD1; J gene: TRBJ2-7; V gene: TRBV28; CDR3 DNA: TGTGCCAGCAGTTACACCGGGACAGGGTGGTCCGAGCAGTACTTC; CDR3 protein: CASSYTGTGWSEQYF
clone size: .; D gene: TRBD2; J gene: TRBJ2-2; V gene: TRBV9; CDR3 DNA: TGTGCCAGCAGCGTCAGCGGGAGGGCCGATACCGGGGAGCTGTTTTTT; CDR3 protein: CASSVSGRADTGELFF